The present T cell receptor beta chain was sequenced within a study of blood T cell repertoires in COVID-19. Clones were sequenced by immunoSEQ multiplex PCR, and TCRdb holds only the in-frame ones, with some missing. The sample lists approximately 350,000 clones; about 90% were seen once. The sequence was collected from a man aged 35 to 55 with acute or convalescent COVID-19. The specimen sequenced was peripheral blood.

The CDR3 DNA sequence: TGTGCCAGCAGTTTGGTCAGCGGGAGGGTCTCCTACGAGCAGTACTTC. Protein sequence: CASSLVSGRVSYEQYF. This chain links TRBV28 with TRBJ2-7; 10 bases are shared with TRBD2. Looked up from germline, CDR1 is MDHEN and CDR2 is SYDVKM. The CDR3 is 16 amino acids. Losses at the gene ends were 3 bases for V and 0 bases for J; bases not matched to a gene: 5. Filled out from reference TRBV28 and TRBJ2-7, the complete variable domain reads DVKVTQSSRYLVKRTGEKVFLECVQDMDHENMFWYRQDPGLGLRLIYFSYDVKMKEKGDIPEGYSVSREKKERFSLILESASTNQTSMYLCASSLVSGRVSYEQYFGPGTRLTVT.